The 28 T cell receptor beta chains reported below all come from one sample, sequenced in a study of blood T cell repertoires in COVID-19. Using immunoSEQ multiplex PCR, the repertoire was profiled, and TCRdb retains in-frame clones only, with some absent. This sample has 300,000 or so clones, with roughly nine tenths found just once. The source material was PBMCs or T cells enriched from blood (not recorded which). Receptors originate from a woman in her 30s who had recovered from COVID-19.

The chain couples TRBV5-6 to TRBJ1-1, with 8 bases identical to TRBD1. CDR1 and CDR2 (germline): SGHDT, YYEEEE. Unmatched junction bases numbered 6, after V lost 0 bases and J lost 5 bases. This CDR3 is 15 amino acids long. CDR3 amino acids: CASSLVDRVVTEAFF. The CDR3 bases are TGTGCCAGCAGCTTGGTGGACAGGGTAGTTACTGAAGCTTTCTTT.

V gene TRBV9 combines with J gene TRBJ1-5; perhaps TRBD1 as D (5 bases). The CDR3 runs 16 residues. Per germline, CDR1 SGDLS and CDR2 YYNGEE. With 0 bases removed from V and 10 bases from J, the gap between germline ends came to 20 bases. Written as DNA, the CDR3 is TGTGCCAGCAGCGTAGGGGCAGGGAGGGTGGCCGGCCCCCAGCATTTT. It translates to CASSVGAGRVAGPQHF.

The chain links TRBV7-9 to TRBJ1-2; tentative D call: TRBD1 (5 bases). The V gene lost 0 bases and the J gene lost 8 bases, with 16 bases spanning the gap. The CDR3 runs to 15 residues. Germline V gene lookup returns CDR1 SEHNR and CDR2 FQNEAQ (reference sequence). The DNA of the CDR3 is TGTGCCAGCAGCTTAGCCAGGGAAGGGATGGTGGGCTACACCTTC. Translating it yields CASSLAREGMVGYTF.

This chain links TRBV4-2 with TRBJ1-2, with TRBD1 identical over 9 bases. Per germline, CDR1 LGHNA and CDR2 YNFKEQ. Trimming cost V 4 bases and J 3 bases; bases outside gene matches: 6. The CDR3 is 15 residues long. The CDR3 DNA is TGTGCCAGCAGCCCCACAGGGGGCCAAGACTATGGCTACACCTTC. It is translated as CASSPTGGQDYGYTF.

V and J are TRBV3-1 (or the pseudogene TRBV3-2) and TRBJ1-3, with 8 bases aligning to TRBD1. CDR3 length equals 15 residues. Germline CDR1 reads LGHDT; CDR2 reads YNNKEL (reference sequence). V dropped 1 base and J dropped 3; count of bases not matched to a gene: 2. The CDR3 here is CASSQGQGHGNTIYF. The DNA of the CDR3 is TGTGCCAGCAGCCAAGGACAGGGGCATGGAAACACCATATATTTT.

The chain carries TRBV25-1 and TRBJ2-7; perhaps TRBD1 as D (6 bases). The germline gives CDR1 MGHDK, CDR2 SYGVNS. This CDR3 region has 14 residues. Trimming took off 0 bases at V and 3 bases at J, with 9 bases between the two ends. The CDR3 DNA follows: TGTGCCAGCAGTGAATACGGACAGTTCTACGAGCAGTACTTC. Its translation: CASSEYGQFYEQYF.

The chain has TRBV5-1 and TRBJ1-2; TRBD1 matches 8 bases. V was clipped by 0 bases and J by 4 bases; unmatched bases: 5. This CDR3 has 15 amino acids. Per the germline V gene, CDR1 is SGHRS and CDR2 is YFSETQ. CDR3 in amino acids: CASSLGQGTPYGYTF. In DNA, the CDR3 is TGCGCCAGCAGCTTGGGACAGGGGACGCCCTATGGCTACACCTTC.

The V call is TRBV24-1, the J call TRBJ1-4; tentatively, D is TRBD1 (6 bases). The CDR3 is 16 amino acids. V was trimmed by 4 bases and J by 11 bases, leaving 22 bases between them. Germline CDR1 is KGHDR and CDR2 is SFDVKD. The CDR3 spells CATSDLEQGWWGKLFF. The CDR3 bases are TGTGCCACCAGTGACTTAGAACAGGGTTGGTGGGGGAAACTGTTTTTT.

The chain joins TRBV30 to TRBJ1-1; no firm D call. Trimming stripped 0 bases from V and 0 bases from J, with 14 bases between. The CDR3 runs 16 residues. CDR1 and CDR2 (germline): GTSNPN, SVGIG (reference sequence). The DNA of the CDR3 is TGTGCCTGGAGTGTACGAGGTGGCCGCCTGAACACTGAAGCTTTCTTT. Translated: CAWSVRGGRLNTEAFF.

In its sample, this clone was seen once. The chain employs TRBV7-2 and TRBJ1-5; 8 bases align to TRBD1. V dropped 5 bases and J dropped 3; count of bases not matched to a gene: 3. The CDR3 contains 14 residues. Per the germline V gene, CDR1 is SGHTA and CDR2 is FQGNSA. Here the CDR3 reads CASSLDRDNQPQHF. The CDR3 region has the DNA TGTGCCAGCAGCCTGGACAGGGACAATCAGCCCCAGCATTTT.

This rearrangement joins TRBV5-4 to TRBJ2-7; 9 bases map to TRBD1. The CDR3 sequence is 13 residues long. V lost 3 bases, J lost 6 bases, and 4 bases stayed unmatched. CDR1 and CDR2 (germline): SGHNT, YYREEE (reference sequence). CDR3 DNA: TGTGCCAGCAGCTCCCCGACAGGGGGCGAGCAGTACTTC. This sequence encodes CASSSPTGGEQYF.

This clone was counted at least ten times. The chain couples TRBV7-9 to TRBJ1-2, with TRBD1 as a possible D gene (6 bases). Deletions cut 5 bases from V and 7 bases from J, with 14 bases between. This CDR3 comprises 13 residues. Germline V gives CDR1 SEHNR, CDR2 FQNEAQ (reference sequence). CDR3 in amino acids: CASSAGTMGGYTF. In DNA form, the CDR3 reads TGTGCCAGCAGCGCCGGGACAATGGGTGGCTACACCTTC.

The rearrangement joins TRBV15 to TRBJ1-5; D not resolved. The V gene's germline CDR1 is LNHNV and CDR2 YYDKDF (reference sequence). This CDR3 has 15 amino acids. Trimming pared 3 bases from V and 4 bases from J, leaving 13 bases between. DNA of the CDR3: TGTGCCACCAGCAGTGGAGAGGAGTCAAATCAGCCCCAGCATTTT. Translated, it gives CATSSGEESNQPQHF.

The rearrangement uses TRBV5-1 and TRBJ1-2; 9 bases fit TRBD1. V dropped 4 bases and J dropped 5; count of bases not matched to a gene: 6. The CDR3 runs to 14 residues. The germline CDR1 and CDR2 sequences are SGHRS and YFSETQ. CDR3: CASSPGDREYGYTF. DNA for the CDR3: TGCGCCAGCAGCCCGGGGGACAGGGAATATGGCTACACCTTC.

This chain links TRBV7-9 with TRBJ1-1; maybe TRBD1 (6 bases). The CDR3 sequence is 12 residues long. Deletions cut 5 bases from V and 14 bases from J, with 18 bases between. The germline gives CDR1 SEHNR, CDR2 FQNEAQ (reference sequence). The CDR3 protein is CASSPPQGDSFF. CDR3 coding DNA: TGTGCCAGCAGCCCCCCACAGGGCGATTCGTTCTTT.

The V and J genes are TRBV7-8 and TRBJ1-2, with D unclear. V was trimmed by 1 base and J by 0 bases, leaving 6 bases between them. The CDR3 length is 14 residues. Looked up from germline, CDR1 is SGHVS and CDR2 is FQNEAQ. CDR3 sequence (DNA): TGTGCCAGCAGCTTAGGATCAGCTAACTATGGCTACACCTTC. Translating gives CASSLGSANYGYTF. Using reference TRBV7-8 and TRBJ1-2 for the parts outside the CDR3, the full variable domain is GAGVSQSPRYKVAKRGQDVALRCDPISGHVSLFWYQQALGQGPEFLTYFQNEAQLDKSGLPSDRFFAERPEGSVSTLKIQRTQQEDSAVYLCASSLGSANYGYTFGSGTRLTVV.

The chain has TRBV5-4 and TRBJ2-4, with 11 positions matching TRBD1. Germline loops: CDR1 SGHNT, CDR2 YYREEE (reference sequence). J was trimmed by 4 bases and V by 3 bases; bases with no gene match: 6. The CDR3 sequence is 16 residues long. The CDR3 loop reads CASSSAGQGAKNIQYF. The CDR3 DNA follows: TGTGCCAGCAGCTCAGCCGGACAGGGGGCTAAAAACATTCAGTACTTC.

The chain uses TRBV19 and TRBJ2-4; tentative D call: TRBD1 (6 bases). Between the trimmed V and J ends, which lost 4 bases and 3 bases, there was a span of 16 bases. Germline V gene sequence: CDR1 LNHDA, CDR2 SQIVND (reference sequence). This CDR3 is built from 16 residues. The CDR3 DNA follows: TGTGCCAGTAGTACCAACACAGGGCTGGTCAAAAACATTCAGTACTTC. Amino acid sequence: CASSTNTGLVKNIQYF.

This chain uses TRBV29-1 with TRBJ1-1; maybe TRBD1 (5 bases). Germline CDR1 and CDR2: SQVTM and ANQGSEA. Trimming cost V 7 bases and J 7 bases, with 10 bases left between them. The CDR3 contains 10 residues. The chain's CDR3 is CSAAGGEAFF. In DNA form, the CDR3 reads TGCAGCGCTGCCGGGGGTGAAGCTTTCTTT. Full variable domain (outside the CDR3, taken from reference TRBV29-1 and TRBJ1-1): SAVISQKPSRDICQRGTSLTIQCQVDSQVTMMFWYRQQPGQSLTLIATANQGSEATYESGFVIDKFPISRPNLTFSTLTVSNMSPEDSSIYLCSAAGGEAFFGQGTRLTVV.

This clone was recorded once. The rearrangement links TRBV7-8 to TRBJ1-5, with a possible D match to TRBD1 (6 bases). Germline CDR1 is SGHVS and CDR2 is FQNEAQ. This CDR3 contains 17 residues. V lost 2 bases and J lost 0, with 14 bases in between. CDR3 DNA sequence: TGTGCCAGCAGCTTATACTACAGGGAGTATAGCAATCAGCCCCAGCATTTT. Translated, it gives CASSLYYREYSNQPQHF. The variable domain in full, with the rest retrieved from reference TRBV7-8 and TRBJ1-5, is GAGVSQSPRYKVAKRGQDVALRCDPISGHVSLFWYQQALGQGPEFLTYFQNEAQLDKSGLPSDRFFAERPEGSVSTLKIQRTQQEDSAVYLCASSLYYREYSNQPQHFGDGTRLSIL.

The chain employs TRBV19 and TRBJ2-1, with 10 bases aligning to TRBD1. This CDR3 region has 15 residues. CDR1 is LNHDA, CDR2 SQIVND, per germline (reference sequence). V gave up 1 base and J gave up 6 bases; unmatched junction bases: 3. For the CDR3, the DNA is TGTGCCAGTAGTATAGGGGACAGGGGCGCCAATGAGCAGTTCTTC. As protein: CASSIGDRGANEQFF.

The chain is built from TRBV27 and TRBJ2-1, with a tentative D call TRBD1 (6 bases). The CDR3 consists of 16 residues. Trimming removed 6 bases at V and 3 bases at J, with 18 bases between. The germline CDR1 and CDR2 sequences are MNHEY and SMNVEV (reference sequence). The CDR3 spells CASSLEQGRNYNEQFF. In nucleotides, the CDR3 is TGTGCCAGCAGCCTCGAACAGGGAAGGAACTACAATGAGCAGTTCTTC.

CDR3 amino acids: CASSNGGNQPQHF. Written as DNA, the CDR3 is TGTGCCAGCAGCAACGGAGGCAATCAGCCCCAGCATTTT. The chain couples TRBV7-2 to TRBJ1-5; D is unclear. The CDR3 is 13 amino acids. The V gene's germline CDR1 is SGHTA and CDR2 FQGNSA. Trimming shortened V by 5 bases and J by 2 bases, and 7 bases separated the two germline ends. Filled out from reference TRBV7-2 and TRBJ1-5, the complete variable domain reads GAGVSQSPSNKVTEKGKDVELRCDPISGHTALYWYRQSLGQGLEFLIYFQGNSAPDKSGLPSDRFSAERTGGSVSTLTIQRTQQEDSAVYLCASSNGGNQPQHFGDGTRLSIL.

The chain couples TRBV13 to TRBJ2-5; possibly TRBD1 for D (6 bases). With 10 bases removed from V and 5 bases from J, the gap between germline ends came to 20 bases. This CDR3 comprises 14 residues. The V gene's germline CDR1 is PRHDT and CDR2 FYEKMQ (reference sequence). Here the CDR3 DNA reads TGTGCCACCGCAGGACAGCTGACACGGGAGACCCAGTACTTC. Residues: CATAGQLTRETQYF. Together with reference TRBV13 and TRBJ2-5, the CDR3 gives the full variable domain: AAGVIQSPRHLIKEKRETATLKCYPIPRHDTVYWYQQGPGQDPQFLISFYEKMQSDKGSIPDRFSAQQFSDYHSELNMSSLELGDSALYFCATAGQLTRETQYFGPGTRLLVL.

V gene TRBV30 combines with J gene TRBJ2-3; D gene ambiguous. The CDR3 runs 11 residues. V shed 4 bases and J shed 11 bases, with 13 bases lying between them. CDR1 is GTSNPN, CDR2 SVGIG, per germline (reference sequence). The CDR3 DNA is TGTGCCTGGAATATTGCGGCCGGGCAGTATTTT. It yields the protein CAWNIAAGQYF.

This clone was found once. The genes are TRBV5-1 and TRBJ2-2; no firm D call. Germline CDR1 and CDR2: SGHRS and YFSETQ. V lost 0 bases and J 5 bases, leaving 5 bases between the germline ends. The CDR3 is made up of 13 amino acids. The CDR3 bases are TGCGCCAGCAGCTTGGTCAGGACCGGGGAGCTGTTTTTT. This sequence encodes CASSLVRTGELFF.

As regards this clone: Other DNA sequences in the same sample also yield this CDR3. This chain connects TRBV11-3 to TRBJ1-1; no clear D gene. The germline V and J ends were trimmed by 0 bases and 3 bases, with 5 bases remaining between them. Germline V gives CDR1 SGHNT, CDR2 YENEEA. The CDR3 consists of 13 residues. CDR3 sequence reads: CASSLDRDTEAFF. The DNA of the CDR3 is TGTGCCAGCAGCTTAGACCGGGACACTGAAGCTTTCTTT.

This chain joins TRBV7-8 and TRBJ2-2; TRBD2 matches 7 bases. The germline CDR1 and CDR2 sequences are SGHVS and FQNEAQ. The CDR3 sequence is 17 residues long. Unmatched junction bases numbered 18, after V lost 10 bases and J lost 4 bases. CDR3 nucleotide sequence: TGTGCCACAAACCCTTGGGGCGGGGGACGGGGCACCGGGGAGCTGTTTTTT. Translated: CATNPWGGGRGTGELFF.